This TCR beta chain was obtained from a study of cytomegalovirus exposure and HLA in healthy donors. Regarding the study as a whole: It was assumed in the presence/absence analyses that sequencing depth was roughly uniform across donors. A later analysis reported that several of the most significant clusters appeared to be linked to common viral pathogens, among them Epstein-Barr virus. Data from an earlier analysis indicated that most TCR beta V segments were productive either about 90% or about 30% of the time.

As for this clone: What it binds is not known.

Primers: 60 Vbeta forward and 13 Jbeta reverse. Clones were sequenced by immunoSEQ multiplex PCR, and TCRdb holds only the in-frame ones, with some missing. The profile shows approximately 150,000 clones, roughly 81% of them singletons. The length of the CDR3 is 11 residues. CDR1 is GTSNPN and CDR2 is SVGIG in the germline V gene (reference sequence). V lost 5 bases to trimming and J lost 2 bases, with 7 bases between them. Sequenced input: PBMCs. V usage is TRBV30 and J usage is TRBJ2-7; D ambiguous. This TCR was recovered from a girl aged 10 to 17 in good health and CMV-seropositive. The CDR3 DNA sequence: TGTGCCTGGGCGAGCGCCTACGAGCAGTACTTC. Translated: CAWASAYEQYF.